Sequencing of this T cell receptor beta chain was carried out in a study of shared clonotypes between healthy human individuals. General study findings and limits: Sequencing depth was expected to affect clonotype sharing among donors. Sampling covered blood only; tissue repertoires likely differ. Naive subsets usually exceeded memory subsets in estimated richness.

In regard to this clone: Its antigen remains unknown.

This CDR3 comprises 15 residues. The germline V gene has CDR1 GTSNPN and CDR2 SVGIG (reference sequence). Trimming left V 3 bases short and J 9 bases short, with 18 bases between. Data came from immunoSEQ multiplex PCR; TCRdb stores just in-frame clones and leaves some out. The data show approximately 340,000 clones, roughly 70% seen once. The TCR was taken from a man aged 30 to 45 in good health. The V and J genes are TRBV30 and TRBJ1-6; D perhaps matches TRBD1 (5 bases). The sequencing input was memory CD4+ T cells sorted from blood. Subset of the sample: CD45RA-negative fraction. CDR3 loop: CAWRNGGAHGSPLHF. The CDR3 DNA sequence: TGTGCCTGGAGAAACGGAGGGGCCCACGGTTCACCCCTCCACTTT. Full variable domain (rest looked up from reference TRBV30 and TRBJ1-6): SQTIHQWPATLVQPVGSPLSLECTVEGTSNPNLYWYRQAAGRGLQLLFYSVGIGQISSEVPQNLSASRPQDRQFILSSKKLLLSDSGFYLCAWRNGGAHGSPLHFGNGTRLTVT.